The 13 T cell receptor beta chains presented below share a single source sample, sequenced in a study of post-analysis software for immune sequencing data. Study-wide results and caveats: Roughly five TRBV segments appeared more often in patients than in controls, and TRBV5-6, TRBV5-1 and TRBV20-1 were among these.

Built from TCR beta cDNA, the libraries had unique molecular identifiers in them. From the PCR reads, TCRdb called clonotypes with MiXCR, one entry per CDR3 protein. The repertoire holds about 570,000 distinct CDR3 sequences, around a third seen once, with approximately 5.4% in the top ten. Their antigens are not known. Specimen: blood. The receptors shown here come from a girl aged 2-17 years with multiple sclerosis.

Only a few counts were recorded for this clonotype. The chain has TRBV6-2 or TRBV6-3 and TRBJ2-7; 9 positions match TRBD1. V lost 6 bases and J lost 0; bases outside the gene matches: 15. Germline CDR1 MNHEY, CDR2 SVGEGT. CDR3 length equals 18 residues. This chain's CDR3 is CASRTDRDRASSSYEQYF. The CDR3 coding sequence is TGTGCCAGCAGAACTGACCGGGACAGGGCCTCGAGCTCCTACGAGCAGTACTTC.

The sample holds a few counts of this clonotype. The chain is built from TRBV7-9 and TRBJ1-2; perhaps TRBD1 as D (6 bases). This CDR3 is built from 15 residues. Trimming left V 1 base short and J 3 bases short, with 12 bases between. The germline V gene has CDR1 SEHNR and CDR2 FQNEAQ (reference sequence). The CDR3 DNA sequence: TGTGCCAGCAGCTTAGGGGGGGGCTACGACTATGGCTACACCTTC. Translation: CASSLGGGYDYGYTF.

In its sample, this clonotype was seen a few times. The rearrangement joins TRBV3-1 to TRBJ2-5; 7 bases agree with TRBD1. This CDR3 region has 15 residues. V lost 6 bases and J lost 4; bases outside the gene matches: 11. Germline V gives CDR1 LGHDT, CDR2 YNNKEL (reference sequence). CDR3 DNA: TGTGCCAGCAGTCCAAGATCACCAGGGGGAGAGACCCAGTACTTC. Residues: CASSPRSPGGETQYF.

This clonotype was recorded at least ten times. V is TRBV20-1 and J is TRBJ2-5; D gene ambiguous. V was cut by 5 bases and J by 5 bases, with 9 bases left in between. The CDR3 runs to 11 residues. Per the germline V gene, CDR1 is DFQATT and CDR2 is SNEGSKA (reference sequence). In DNA, the CDR3 is TGCAGTGCTCACCCGTTGGAGACCCAGTACTTC. Translating gives CSAHPLETQYF.

The rearrangement joins TRBV28 to TRBJ2-3; no reliable D call. Germline assignment: CDR1 MDHEN and CDR2 SYDVKM. The CDR3 runs to 12 residues. The V and J ends lost 3 bases and 7 bases respectively, with 8 bases between them. CDR3 bases: TGTGCCAGCAGTTTGGGTATGAATACGCAGTATTTT. It encodes CASSLGMNTQYF.

This clonotype occurred many times. V gene TRBV6-6 combines with J gene TRBJ2-7, with D perhaps assigned TRBD1 or TRBD2 (5 bases each). In germline, CDR1 is MNHNY, CDR2 SVGAGI (reference sequence). The CDR3 totals 15 residues. Trimming left V 5 bases short and J 2 bases short, with 16 bases between. CDR3 nucleotides: TGTGCCAGCAGTCGAGCAGGGAGTAGGGCCTACGAGCAGTACTTC. Translated: CASSRAGSRAYEQYF.

J is TRBJ1-1 and V is TRBV11-3; D not certain. The CDR3 runs to 13 residues. V lost 1 base, J lost 8 bases, and 11 bases lay in between. The germline V gene encodes CDR1 SGHNT and CDR2 YENEEA. DNA for the CDR3: TGTGCCAGCAGCTTAGTAGCGGGATCGGAAGCTTTCTTT. Amino acid sequence: CASSLVAGSEAFF.

V and J are TRBV28 and TRBJ2-1; 9 positions agree with TRBD1. The CDR3 has 14 residues. V trimming: 8 bases; J trimming: 5 bases; junction bases outside the gene matches: 7. Germline CDR1 and CDR2: MDHEN and SYDVKM. The CDR3 spells CASAPRTGDNEQFF. CDR3 DNA sequence: TGTGCCAGCGCTCCCAGGACAGGGGACAATGAGCAGTTCTTC.

This clonotype was seen a few times. The V call is TRBV12-3 or TRBV12-4, the J call TRBJ2-2; maybe TRBD2 (5 bases). V lost 6 bases and J lost 4, with 15 bases in between. The CDR3 sequence is 15 residues long. The CDR3 loop reads CASSPGSRVTGELFF. The DNA of the CDR3 is TGTGCCAGCAGCCCGGGCTCGCGGGTCACCGGGGAGCTGTTTTTT.

The rearrangement joins TRBV20-1 to TRBJ2-1; 12 positions agree with TRBD2. This CDR3 spans 14 amino acids. V dropped 5 bases and J dropped 5; count of bases not matched to a gene: 4. The germline V gene has CDR1 DFQATT and CDR2 SNEGSKA (reference sequence). The CDR3 nucleotides read TGCAGTGCTGGTCTAGCGGGGGGGGACAATGAGCAGTTCTTC. The encoded protein is CSAGLAGGDNEQFF.

V is TRBV20-1 and J is TRBJ2-1; 11 bases align to TRBD2. TRBJ2-7 explains the end of the DNA better; the J call may be wrong. The CDR3 contains 14 residues. CDR1 and CDR2 (germline): DFQATT, SNEGSKA (reference sequence). CDR3 loop: CSATTSGAYNEQYF. The CDR3 nucleotides read TGCAGTGCCACGACTAGCGGGGCATACAATGAGCAGTACTTC.

CDR3 region: CASSLVSFYSYEQYF. CDR3 nucleotide sequence: TGTGCCAGCAGCTTGGTGTCCTTCTACTCCTACGAGCAGTACTTC. The V call is TRBV5-5, the J call TRBJ2-7; no clear D gene. Germline V gene sequence: CDR1 SGHKS, CDR2 YYEKEE (reference sequence). Trimming cost V 0 bases and J 0 bases, with 10 bases left between them. The CDR3 totals 15 residues.

This clonotype was found a few times. This sequence joins TRBV7-2 and TRBJ2-7; D may be TRBD1 (6 bases). This CDR3 has 13 residues. Germline CDR1 reads SGHTA; CDR2 reads FQGNSA. V dropped 5 bases and J dropped 2 bases, with 10 bases sitting between them. CDR3 nucleotides: TGTGCCAGCAGCGTCACAGGGCCCTACGAGCAGTACTTC. It specifies CASSVTGPYEQYF. Combining the CDR3 with reference TRBV7-2 and TRBJ2-7 gives the whole variable domain GAGVSQSPSNKVTEKGKDVELRCDPISGHTALYWYRQSLGQGLEFLIYFQGNSAPDKSGLPSDRFSAERTGGSVSTLTIQRTQQEDSAVYLCASSVTGPYEQYFGPGTRLTVT.